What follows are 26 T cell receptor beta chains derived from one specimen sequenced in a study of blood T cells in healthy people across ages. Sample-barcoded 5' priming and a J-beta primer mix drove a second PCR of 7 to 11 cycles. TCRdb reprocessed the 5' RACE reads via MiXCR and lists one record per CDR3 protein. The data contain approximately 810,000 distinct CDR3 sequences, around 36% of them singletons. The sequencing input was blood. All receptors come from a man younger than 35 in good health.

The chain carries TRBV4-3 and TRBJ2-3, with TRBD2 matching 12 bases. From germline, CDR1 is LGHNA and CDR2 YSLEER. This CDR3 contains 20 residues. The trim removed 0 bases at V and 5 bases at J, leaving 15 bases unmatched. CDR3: CASSQDGLAGGLVSGDTQYF. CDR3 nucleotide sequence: TGCGCCAGCAGCCAAGATGGGCTAGCGGGGGGGCTTGTGTCTGGAGATACGCAGTATTTT.

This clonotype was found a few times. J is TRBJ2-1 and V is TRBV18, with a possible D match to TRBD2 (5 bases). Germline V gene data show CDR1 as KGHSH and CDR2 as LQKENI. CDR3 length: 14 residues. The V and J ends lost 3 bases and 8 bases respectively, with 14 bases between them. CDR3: CASSPAMYGDEQFF. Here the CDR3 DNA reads TGTGCCAGCTCACCGGCAATGTACGGGGATGAGCAGTTCTTC.

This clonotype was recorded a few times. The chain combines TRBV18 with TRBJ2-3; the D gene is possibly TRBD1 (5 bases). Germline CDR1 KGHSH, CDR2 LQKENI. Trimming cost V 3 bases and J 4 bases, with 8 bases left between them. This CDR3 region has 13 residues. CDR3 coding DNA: TGTGCCAGCTCACCGATGACAGCAGATACGCAGTATTTT. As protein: CASSPMTADTQYF.

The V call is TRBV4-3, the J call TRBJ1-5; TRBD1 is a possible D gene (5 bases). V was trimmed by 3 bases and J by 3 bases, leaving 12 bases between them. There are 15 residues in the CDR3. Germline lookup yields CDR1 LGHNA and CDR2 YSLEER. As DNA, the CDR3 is TGCGCCAGCAGCCAGGATGACAGCCCCAATCAGCCCCAGCATTTT. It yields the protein CASSQDDSPNQPQHF.

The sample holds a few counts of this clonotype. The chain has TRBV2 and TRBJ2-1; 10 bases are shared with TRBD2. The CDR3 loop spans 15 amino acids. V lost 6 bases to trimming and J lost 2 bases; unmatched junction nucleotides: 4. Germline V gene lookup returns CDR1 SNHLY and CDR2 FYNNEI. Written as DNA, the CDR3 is TGTGCCAGCAGCGGACTAGCGGAGACCTACAATGAGCAGTTCTTC. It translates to CASSGLAETYNEQFF.

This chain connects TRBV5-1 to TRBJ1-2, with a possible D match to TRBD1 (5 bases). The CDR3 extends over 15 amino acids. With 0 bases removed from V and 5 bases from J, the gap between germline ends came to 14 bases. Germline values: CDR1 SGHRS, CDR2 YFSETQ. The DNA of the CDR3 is TGCGCCAGCAGCTTGGTGGGCAGGGTGGAATATGGCTACACCTTC. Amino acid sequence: CASSLVGRVEYGYTF.

DNA of the CDR3: TGCGCCAGCAGCCAAAACCCTCAAGGGGCCTATGGCTACACCTTC. This translates into CASSQNPQGAYGYTF. The chain uses TRBV4-1 and TRBJ1-2, with TRBD1 as a possible D gene (5 bases). The V and J ends lost 2 bases and 4 bases respectively, with 14 bases between them. CDR3 size: 15 residues. Germline lookup yields CDR1 MGHRA and CDR2 YSYEKL.

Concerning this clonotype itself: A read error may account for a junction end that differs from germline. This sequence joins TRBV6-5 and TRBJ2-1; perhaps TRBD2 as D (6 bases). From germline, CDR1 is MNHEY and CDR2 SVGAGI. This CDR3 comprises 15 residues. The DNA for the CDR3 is TGTGCCAGCAGTTCGTCCCGGGGGACCCACAATGGGCAGTTCTTC. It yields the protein CASSSSRGTHNGQFF.

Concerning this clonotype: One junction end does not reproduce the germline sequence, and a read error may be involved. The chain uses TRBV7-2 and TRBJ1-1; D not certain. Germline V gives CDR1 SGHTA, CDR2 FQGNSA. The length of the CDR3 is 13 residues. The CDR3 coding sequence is TGTGCCATCAGCTTAGACCAGAACCCTGAAGCTTTCTTT. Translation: CAISLDQNPEAFF.

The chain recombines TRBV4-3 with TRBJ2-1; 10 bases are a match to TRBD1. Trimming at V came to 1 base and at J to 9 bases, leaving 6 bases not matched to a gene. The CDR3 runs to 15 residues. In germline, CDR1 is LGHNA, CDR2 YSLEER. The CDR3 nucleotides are TGCGCCAGCAGCCAAGGCGGGACAGGGGTGGCTGAGCAGTTCTTC. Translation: CASSQGGTGVAEQFF.

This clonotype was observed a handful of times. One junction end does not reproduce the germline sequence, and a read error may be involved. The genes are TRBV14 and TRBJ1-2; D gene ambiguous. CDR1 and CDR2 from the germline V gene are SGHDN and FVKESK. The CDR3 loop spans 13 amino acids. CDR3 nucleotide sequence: TGTGCCAGCAGTCAAGTCCCCCGCTATGGCTACACCTTC. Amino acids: CASSQVPRYGYTF.

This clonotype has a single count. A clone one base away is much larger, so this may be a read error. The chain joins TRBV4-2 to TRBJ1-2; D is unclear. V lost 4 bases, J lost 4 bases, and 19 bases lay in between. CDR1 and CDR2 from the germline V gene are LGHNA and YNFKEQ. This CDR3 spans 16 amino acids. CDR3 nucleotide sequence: TGTGCCAGCAGCCGACGAGACCGGGCGAGAGGCTATGGCTACACCTTC. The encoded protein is CASSRRDRARGYGYTF.

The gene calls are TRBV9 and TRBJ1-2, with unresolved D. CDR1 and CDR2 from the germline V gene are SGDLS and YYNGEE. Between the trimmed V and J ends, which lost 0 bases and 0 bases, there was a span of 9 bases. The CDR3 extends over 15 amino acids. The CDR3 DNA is TGTGCCAGCAGCGTAGGAACAGCCTCTAACTATGGCTACACCTTC. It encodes CASSVGTASNYGYTF.

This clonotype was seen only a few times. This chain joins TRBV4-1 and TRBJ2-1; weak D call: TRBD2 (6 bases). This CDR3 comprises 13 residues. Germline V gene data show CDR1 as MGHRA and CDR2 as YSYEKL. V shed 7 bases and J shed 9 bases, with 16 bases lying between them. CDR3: CASTRGGAGEQFF. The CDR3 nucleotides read TGCGCCAGCACCCGCGGAGGGGCCGGTGAGCAGTTCTTC.

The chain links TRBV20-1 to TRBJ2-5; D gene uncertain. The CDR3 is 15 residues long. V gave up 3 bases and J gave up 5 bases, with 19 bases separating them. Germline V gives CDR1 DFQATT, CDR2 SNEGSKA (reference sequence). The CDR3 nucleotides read TGCAGTGCTAGCCCCACCCGACGGGCATGGGAGACCCAGTACTTC. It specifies CSASPTRRAWETQYF.

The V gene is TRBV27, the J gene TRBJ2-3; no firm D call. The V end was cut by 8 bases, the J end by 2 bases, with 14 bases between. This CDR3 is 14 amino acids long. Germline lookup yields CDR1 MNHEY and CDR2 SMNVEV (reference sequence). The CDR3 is CASHPSTLTDTQYF. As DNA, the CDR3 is TGTGCCAGCCACCCCTCGACTCTCACAGATACGCAGTATTTT.

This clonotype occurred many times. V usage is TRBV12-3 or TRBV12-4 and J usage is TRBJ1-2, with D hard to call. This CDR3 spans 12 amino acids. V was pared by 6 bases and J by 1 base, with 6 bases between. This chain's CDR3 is CASSQLNYGYTF. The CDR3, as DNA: TGTGCCAGCAGCCAACTTAACTATGGCTACACCTTC.

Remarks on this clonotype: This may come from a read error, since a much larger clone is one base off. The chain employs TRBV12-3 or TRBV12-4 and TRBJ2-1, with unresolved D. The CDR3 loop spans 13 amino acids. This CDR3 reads CASSVDRLGEQVF. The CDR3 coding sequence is TGTGCCAGTTCGGTAGATCGGTTGGGTGAGCAGGTCTTC.

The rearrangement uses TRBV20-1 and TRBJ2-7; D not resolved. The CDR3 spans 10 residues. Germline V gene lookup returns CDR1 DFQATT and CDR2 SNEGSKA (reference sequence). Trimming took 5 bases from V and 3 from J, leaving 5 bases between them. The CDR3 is CSADSYEQYF. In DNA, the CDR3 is TGCAGTGCTGATAGCTACGAGCAGTACTTC.

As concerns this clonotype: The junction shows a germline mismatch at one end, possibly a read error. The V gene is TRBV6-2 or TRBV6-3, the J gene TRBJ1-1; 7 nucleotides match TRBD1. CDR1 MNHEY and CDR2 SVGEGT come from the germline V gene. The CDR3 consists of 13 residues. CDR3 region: CASTSGQATEAFF. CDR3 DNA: TGCGCCAGCACCTCCGGACAGGCCACTGAAGCTTTCTTT.

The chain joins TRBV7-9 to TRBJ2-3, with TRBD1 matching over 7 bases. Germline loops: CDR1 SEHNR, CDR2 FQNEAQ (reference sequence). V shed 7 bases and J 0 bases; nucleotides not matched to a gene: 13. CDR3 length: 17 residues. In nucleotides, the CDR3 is TGTGCCAGCAACCCCGGGGTAGGGGGCGAAAGCACAGATACGCAGTATTTT. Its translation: CASNPGVGGESTDTQYF.

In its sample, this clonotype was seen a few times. The CDR3 loop reads CSARRSEGLNTEAFF. CDR3 nucleotide sequence: TGCAGTGCCCGCAGGTCGGAGGGGTTGAACACTGAAGCTTTCTTT. The chain joins TRBV20-1 to TRBJ1-1; TRBD1 might be the D (5 bases). The CDR3 is 15 residues long. CDR1 and CDR2 from the germline V gene are DFQATT and SNEGSKA (reference sequence). Trimming stripped 6 bases from V and 0 bases from J, with 17 bases between.

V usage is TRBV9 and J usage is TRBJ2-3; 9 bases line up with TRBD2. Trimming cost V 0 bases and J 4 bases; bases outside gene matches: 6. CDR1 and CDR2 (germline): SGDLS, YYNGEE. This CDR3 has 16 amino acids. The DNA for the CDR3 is TGTGCCAGCAGCGTAGAAGGCGGGGGGGCGGCAGATACGCAGTATTTT. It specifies CASSVEGGGAADTQYF. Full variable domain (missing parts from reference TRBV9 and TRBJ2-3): DSGVTQTPKHLITATGQRVTLRCSPRSGDLSVYWYQQSLDQGLQFLIQYYNGEERAKGNILERFSAQQFPDLHSELNLSSLELGDSALYFCASSVEGGGAADTQYFGPGTRLTVL.

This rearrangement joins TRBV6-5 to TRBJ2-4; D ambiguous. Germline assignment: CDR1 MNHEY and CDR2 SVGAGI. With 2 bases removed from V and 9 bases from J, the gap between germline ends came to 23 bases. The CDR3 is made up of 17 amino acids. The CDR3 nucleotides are TGTGCCAGCAGTTACCCTAGACATATATTTAGCCCAGGCATTCAGTACTTC. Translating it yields CASSYPRHIFSPGIQYF.

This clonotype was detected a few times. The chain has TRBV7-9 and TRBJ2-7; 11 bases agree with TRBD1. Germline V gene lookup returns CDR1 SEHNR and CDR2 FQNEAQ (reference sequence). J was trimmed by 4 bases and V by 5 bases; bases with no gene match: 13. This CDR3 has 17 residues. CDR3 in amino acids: CASSINTGQGAGYEQYF. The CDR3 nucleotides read TGTGCCAGCAGCATCAACACCGGACAGGGGGCTGGGTACGAGCAGTACTTC.

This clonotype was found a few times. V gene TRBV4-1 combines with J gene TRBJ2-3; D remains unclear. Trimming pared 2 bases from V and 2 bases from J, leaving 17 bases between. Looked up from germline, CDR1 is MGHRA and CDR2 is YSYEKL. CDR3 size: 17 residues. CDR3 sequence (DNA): TGCGCCAGCAGCCAATATGCAGGCGGTCCCTCCACAGATACGCAGTATTTT. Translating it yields CASSQYAGGPSTDTQYF.